This T cell receptor beta chain was identified in a study of blood T cell repertoires in COVID-19. The wider study: Sources were T cells, B-cell-depleted T cells, or PBMCs; the material itself was cDNA or gDNA.

The CDR3 consists of 12 residues. V was pared by 5 bases and J by 4 bases, with 2 bases of the junction left unmatched. CDR1 and CDR2 from the germline V gene are SGHRS and YFSETQ. Only a few counts were recorded for this clone. Study processing details: Cell counts per sample came from amplifying reference gene primers. The assay was immunoSEQ multiplex PCR, and TCRdb's table has in-frame clones only and misses some. For V, J and clone size, that table is used; D and trimming come from the DNA. Found here are around 400,000 clones, roughly 89% of them singletons; the top ten hold around 1.7%. Recovery meant two consecutive negative NP/OP PCR tests, professional clearance, or resolved symptoms.

The rearrangement uses TRBV5-1 and TRBJ2-7, with 8 bases matching TRBD1. The sequence was collected from a woman in her twenties or thirties who had recovered from COVID-19. Sequencing input: PBMCs or T cells enriched from blood (not recorded which). The CDR3 sequence: CASSGQGYEQYF. The DNA of the CDR3 is TGCGCCAGCAGTGGACAGGGTTACGAGCAGTACTTC.